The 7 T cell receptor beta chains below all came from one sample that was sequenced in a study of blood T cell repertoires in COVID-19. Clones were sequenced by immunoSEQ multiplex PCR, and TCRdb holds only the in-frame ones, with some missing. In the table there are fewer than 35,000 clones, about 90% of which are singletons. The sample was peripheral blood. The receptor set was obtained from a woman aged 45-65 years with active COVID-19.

Written as DNA, the CDR3 is TGTGCCAGCAGCGCAACGGGACTCCAGGGAGATGAGCAGTTCTTC. It codes for CASSATGLQGDEQFF. This rearrangement joins TRBV11-2 to TRBJ2-1; weak D call: TRBD2 (6 bases). Trimming removed 5 bases from V and 8 bases from J, with 19 bases in between. The CDR3 has 15 amino acids. Germline loops: CDR1 SGHAT, CDR2 FQNNGV.

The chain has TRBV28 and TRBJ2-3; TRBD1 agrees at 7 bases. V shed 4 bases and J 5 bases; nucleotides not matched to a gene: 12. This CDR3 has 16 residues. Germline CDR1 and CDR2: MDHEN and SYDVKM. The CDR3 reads CASSSVKGARVDTQYF. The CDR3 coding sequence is TGTGCCAGCAGTTCGGTAAAGGGGGCTAGAGTAGATACGCAGTATTTT.

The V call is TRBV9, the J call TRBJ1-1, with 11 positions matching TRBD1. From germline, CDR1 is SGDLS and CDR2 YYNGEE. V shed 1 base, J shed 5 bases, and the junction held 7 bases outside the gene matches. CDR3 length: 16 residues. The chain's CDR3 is CASSVRSGTGGTEAFF. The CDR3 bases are TGTGCCAGCAGCGTACGTTCCGGGACAGGGGGAACTGAAGCTTTCTTT.

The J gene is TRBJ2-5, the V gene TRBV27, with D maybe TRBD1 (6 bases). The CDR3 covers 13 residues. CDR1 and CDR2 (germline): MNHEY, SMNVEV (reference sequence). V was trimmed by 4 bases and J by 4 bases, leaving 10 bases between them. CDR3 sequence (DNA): TGTGCCAGCAGTTGGACAGTCGGAGAGACCCAGTACTTC. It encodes CASSWTVGETQYF.

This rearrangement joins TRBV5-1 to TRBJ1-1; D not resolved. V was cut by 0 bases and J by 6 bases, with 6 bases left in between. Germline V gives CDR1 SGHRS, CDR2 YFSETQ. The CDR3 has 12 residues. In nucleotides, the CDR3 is TGCGCCAGCAGCTTGGGAGGCCCTGAAGCTTTCTTT. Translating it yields CASSLGGPEAFF. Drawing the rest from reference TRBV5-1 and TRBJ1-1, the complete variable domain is KAGVTQTPRYLIKTRGQQVTLSCSPISGHRSVSWYQQTPGQGLQFLFEYFSETQRNKGNFPGRFSGRQFSNSRSEMNVSTLELGDSALYLCASSLGGPEAFFGQGTRLTVV.

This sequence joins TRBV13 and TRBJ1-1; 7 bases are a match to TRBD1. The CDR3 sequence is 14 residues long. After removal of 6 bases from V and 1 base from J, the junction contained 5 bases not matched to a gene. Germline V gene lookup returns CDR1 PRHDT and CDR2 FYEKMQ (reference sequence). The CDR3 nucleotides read TGTGCCAGCAGTATTAGACAGGGGAACACTGAAGCTTTCTTT. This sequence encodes CASSIRQGNTEAFF.

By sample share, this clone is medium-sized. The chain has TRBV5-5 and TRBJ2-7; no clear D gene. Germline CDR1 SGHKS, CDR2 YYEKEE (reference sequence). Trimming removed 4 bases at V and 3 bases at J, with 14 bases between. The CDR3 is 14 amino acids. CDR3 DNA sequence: TGTGCCAGCAGCGAGACTCTGGGTAGCTACGAGCAGTACTTC. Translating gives CASSETLGSYEQYF.